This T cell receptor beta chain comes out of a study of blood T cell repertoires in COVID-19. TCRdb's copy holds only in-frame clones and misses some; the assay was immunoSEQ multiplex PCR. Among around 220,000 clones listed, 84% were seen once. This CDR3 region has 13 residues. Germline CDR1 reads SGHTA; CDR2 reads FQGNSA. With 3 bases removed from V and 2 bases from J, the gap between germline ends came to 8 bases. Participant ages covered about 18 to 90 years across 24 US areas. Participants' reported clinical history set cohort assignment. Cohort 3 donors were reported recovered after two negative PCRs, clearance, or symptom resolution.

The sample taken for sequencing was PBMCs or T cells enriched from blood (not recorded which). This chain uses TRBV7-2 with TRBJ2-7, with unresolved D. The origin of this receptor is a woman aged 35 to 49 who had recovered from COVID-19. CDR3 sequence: CASSFPPPYEQYF. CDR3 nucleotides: TGTGCCAGCAGCTTCCCTCCCCCCTACGAGCAGTACTTC.